This T cell receptor (beta chain) came from a study of T cell repertoires in cytomegalovirus infection. Study details: From public TCR beta signatures came an indication of both CMV infection and matching HLA type.

Whole-study results and caveats: HLA-C-restricted CMV-specific TCR beta clonotypes were dominant in the ex vivo response.

This clonotype was counted many times. The antigen remains unidentified. TCRdb passed the reads through MiXCR, listing each CDR3 protein once. The sample contains about 240,000 distinct CDR3 sequences, 9% to 15% of which appear only once. The CDR3 sequence is 16 residues long. Losses at the gene ends were 0 bases for V and 2 bases for J; bases not matched to a gene: 3. CDR1 and CDR2 (germline): SGHTA, FQGNSA. The TCR originated in a human donor in good health (CMV status not recorded). Some clones in this sample may be carry-over from other donors' samples. The sequenced material came from PBMCs. The V gene is TRBV7-2, the J gene TRBJ2-3; 9 bases align to TRBD2. CDR3 residues: CASSLAPSGATDTQYF. The CDR3 nucleotides read TGTGCCAGCAGCTTAGCCCCTAGCGGGGCCACAGATACGCAGTATTTT. Full variable domain (remainder filled in from reference TRBV7-2 and TRBJ2-3): GAGVSQSPSNKVTEKGKDVELRCDPISGHTALYWYRQSLGQGLEFLIYFQGNSAPDKSGLPSDRFSAERTGGSVSTLTIQRTQQEDSAVYLCASSLAPSGATDTQYFGPGTRLTVL.